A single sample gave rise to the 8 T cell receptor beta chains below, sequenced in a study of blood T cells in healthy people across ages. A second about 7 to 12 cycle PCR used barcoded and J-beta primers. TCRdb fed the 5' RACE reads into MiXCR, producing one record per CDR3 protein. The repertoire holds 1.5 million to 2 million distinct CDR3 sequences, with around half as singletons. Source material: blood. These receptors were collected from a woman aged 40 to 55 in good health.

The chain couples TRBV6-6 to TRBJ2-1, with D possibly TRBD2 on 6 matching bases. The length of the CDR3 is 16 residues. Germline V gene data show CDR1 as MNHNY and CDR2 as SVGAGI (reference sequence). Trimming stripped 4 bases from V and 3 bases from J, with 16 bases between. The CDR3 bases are TGTGCCAGCAGTTCGTCTGGGGGGTTGGGCTACAATGAGCAGTTCTTC. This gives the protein CASSSSGGLGYNEQFF.

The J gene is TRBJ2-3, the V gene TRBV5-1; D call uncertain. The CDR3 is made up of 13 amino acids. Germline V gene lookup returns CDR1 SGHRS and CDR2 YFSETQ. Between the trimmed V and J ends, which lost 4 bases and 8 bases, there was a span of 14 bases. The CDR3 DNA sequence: TGCGCCAGCAGCCTGCACCTGTTGGGTACGCAGTATTTT. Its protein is CASSLHLLGTQYF.

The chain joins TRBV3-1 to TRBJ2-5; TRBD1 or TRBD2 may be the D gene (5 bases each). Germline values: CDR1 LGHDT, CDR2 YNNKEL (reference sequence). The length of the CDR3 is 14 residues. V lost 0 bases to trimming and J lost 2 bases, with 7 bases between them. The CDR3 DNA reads TGTGCCAGCAGCCAAGAATGGGGGCAAGAGACCCAGTACTTC. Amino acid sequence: CASSQEWGQETQYF.

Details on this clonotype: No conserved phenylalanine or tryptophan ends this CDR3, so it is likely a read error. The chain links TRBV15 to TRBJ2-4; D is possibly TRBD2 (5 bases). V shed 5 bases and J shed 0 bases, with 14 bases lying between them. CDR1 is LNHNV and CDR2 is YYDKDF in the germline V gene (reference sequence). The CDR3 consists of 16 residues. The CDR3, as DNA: TGTGCCACCAGCCTCTGGGAGCCTAAAGCCAAAAACATTCAGTACTTA. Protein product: CATSLWEPKAKNIQYL.

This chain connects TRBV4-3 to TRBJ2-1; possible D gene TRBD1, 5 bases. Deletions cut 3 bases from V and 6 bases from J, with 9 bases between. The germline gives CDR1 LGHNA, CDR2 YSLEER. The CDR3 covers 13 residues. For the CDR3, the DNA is TGCGCCAGCAGCCAGGACACGGGCAATGAGCAGTTCTTC. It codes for CASSQDTGNEQFF.

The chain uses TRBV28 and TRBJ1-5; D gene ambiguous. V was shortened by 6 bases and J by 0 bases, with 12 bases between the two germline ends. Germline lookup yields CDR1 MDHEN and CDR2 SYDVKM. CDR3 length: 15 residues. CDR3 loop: CASSTESYSNQPQHF. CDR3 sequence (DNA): TGTGCCAGCAGCACAGAATCTTATAGCAATCAGCCCCAGCATTTT.

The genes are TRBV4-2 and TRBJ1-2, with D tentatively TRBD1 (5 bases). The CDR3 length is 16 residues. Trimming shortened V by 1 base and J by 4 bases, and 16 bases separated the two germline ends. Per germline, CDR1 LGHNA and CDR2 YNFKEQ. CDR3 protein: CASSQGGQGGAYGYTF. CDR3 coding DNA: TGTGCCAGCAGCCAAGGTGGGCAGGGAGGTGCCTATGGCTACACCTTC.

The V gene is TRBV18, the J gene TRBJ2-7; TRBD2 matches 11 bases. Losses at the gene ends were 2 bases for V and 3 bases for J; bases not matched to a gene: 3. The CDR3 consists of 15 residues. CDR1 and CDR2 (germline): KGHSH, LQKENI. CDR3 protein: CASSPASGGNYEQYF. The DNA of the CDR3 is TGTGCCAGCTCACCAGCTAGCGGGGGGAACTACGAGCAGTACTTC. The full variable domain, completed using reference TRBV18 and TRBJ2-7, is NAGVMQNPRHLVRRRGQEARLRCSPMKGHSHVYWYRQLPEEGLKFMVYLQKENIIDESGMPKERFSAEFPKEGPSILRIQQVVRGDSAAYFCASSPASGGNYEQYFGPGTRLTVT.